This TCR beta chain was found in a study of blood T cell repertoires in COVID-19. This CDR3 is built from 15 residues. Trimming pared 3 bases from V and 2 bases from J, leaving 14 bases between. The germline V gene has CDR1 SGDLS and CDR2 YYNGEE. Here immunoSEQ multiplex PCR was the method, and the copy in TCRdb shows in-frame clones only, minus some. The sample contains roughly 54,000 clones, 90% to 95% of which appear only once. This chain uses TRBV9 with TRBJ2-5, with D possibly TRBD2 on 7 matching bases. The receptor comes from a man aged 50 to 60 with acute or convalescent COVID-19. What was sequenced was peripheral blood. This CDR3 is CASSAQGRGQETQYF. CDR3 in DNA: TGTGCCAGCAGCGCCCAGGGGCGGGGGCAAGAGACCCAGTACTTC.